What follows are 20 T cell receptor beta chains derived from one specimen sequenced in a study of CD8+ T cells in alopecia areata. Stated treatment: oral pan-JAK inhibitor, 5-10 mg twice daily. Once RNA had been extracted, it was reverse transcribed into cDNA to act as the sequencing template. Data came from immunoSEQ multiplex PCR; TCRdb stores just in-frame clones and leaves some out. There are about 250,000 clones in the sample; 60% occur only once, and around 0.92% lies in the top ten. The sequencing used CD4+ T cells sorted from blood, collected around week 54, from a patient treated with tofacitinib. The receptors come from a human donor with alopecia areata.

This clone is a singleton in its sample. CDR3 DNA sequence: TGTGCTAGTGGCCCGGACTTCATCGGAGCCAAAAACATTCAGTACTTC. This codes for CASGPDFIGAKNIQYF. The V call is TRBV12-5, the J call TRBJ2-4; possibly TRBD2 for D (5 bases). V was trimmed by 6 bases and J by 0 bases, leaving 15 bases between them. The germline V gene has CDR1 LGHNT and CDR2 FRNRAP. The CDR3 runs 16 residues.

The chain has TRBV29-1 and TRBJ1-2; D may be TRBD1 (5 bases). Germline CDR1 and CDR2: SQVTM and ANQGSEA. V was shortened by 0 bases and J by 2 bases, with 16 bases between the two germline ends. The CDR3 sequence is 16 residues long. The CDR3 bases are TGCAGCGTTGAAGATCTTAAGGGGATGAGAAACTATGGCTACACCTTC. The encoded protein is CSVEDLKGMRNYGYTF.

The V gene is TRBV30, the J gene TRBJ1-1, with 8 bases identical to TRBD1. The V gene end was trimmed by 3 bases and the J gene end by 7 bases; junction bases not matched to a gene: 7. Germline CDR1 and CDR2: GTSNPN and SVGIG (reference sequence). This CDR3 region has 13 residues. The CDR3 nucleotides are TGTGCCTGGAGCCTCGACAGGGGCGGTGAAGCTTTCTTT. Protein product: CAWSLDRGGEAFF.

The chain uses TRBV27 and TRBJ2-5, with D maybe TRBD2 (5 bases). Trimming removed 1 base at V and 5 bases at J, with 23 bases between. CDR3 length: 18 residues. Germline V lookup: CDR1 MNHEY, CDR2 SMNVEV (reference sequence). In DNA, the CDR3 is TGTGCCAGCAGTTTATGGACCGGGGTTCCGGCGAGGTTGGAGACCCAGTACTTC. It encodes CASSLWTGVPARLETQYF.

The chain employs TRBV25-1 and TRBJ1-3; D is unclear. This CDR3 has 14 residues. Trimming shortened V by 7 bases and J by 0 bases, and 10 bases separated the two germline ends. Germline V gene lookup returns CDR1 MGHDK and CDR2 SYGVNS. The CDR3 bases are TGTGCCAGCACCCACCGACTCTCTGGAAACACCATATATTTT. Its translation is CASTHRLSGNTIYF. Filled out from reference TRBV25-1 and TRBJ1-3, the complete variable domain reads EADIYQTPRYLVIGTGKKITLECSQTMGHDKMYWYQQDPGMELHLIHYSYGVNSTEKGDLSSESTVSRIRTEHFPLTLESARPSHTSQYLCASTHRLSGNTIYFGEGSWLTVV.

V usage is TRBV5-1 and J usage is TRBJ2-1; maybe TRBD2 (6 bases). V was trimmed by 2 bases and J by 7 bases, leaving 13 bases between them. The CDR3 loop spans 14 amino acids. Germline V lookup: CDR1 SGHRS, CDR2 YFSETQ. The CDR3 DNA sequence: TGCGCCAGCAGCTTCGACGCGGGATTAAATGAGCAGTTCTTC. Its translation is CASSFDAGLNEQFF.

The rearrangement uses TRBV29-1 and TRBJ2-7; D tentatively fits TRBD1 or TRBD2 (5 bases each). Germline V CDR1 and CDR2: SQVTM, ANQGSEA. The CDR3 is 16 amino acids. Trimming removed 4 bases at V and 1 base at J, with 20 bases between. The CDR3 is CSVGGPLSEGSYEQYF. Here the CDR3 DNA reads TGCAGCGTTGGGGGACCACTCTCAGAGGGGTCCTACGAGCAGTACTTC.

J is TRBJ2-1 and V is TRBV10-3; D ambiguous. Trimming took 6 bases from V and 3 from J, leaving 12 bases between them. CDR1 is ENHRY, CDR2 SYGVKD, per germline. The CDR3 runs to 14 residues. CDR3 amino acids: CAIRTGPDYNEQFF. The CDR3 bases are TGTGCCATCAGAACCGGGCCCGACTACAATGAGCAGTTCTTC.

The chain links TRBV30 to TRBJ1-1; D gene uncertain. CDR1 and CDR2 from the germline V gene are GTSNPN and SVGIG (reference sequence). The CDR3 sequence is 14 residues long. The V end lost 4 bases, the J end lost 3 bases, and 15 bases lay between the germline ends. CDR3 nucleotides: TGTGCCTGGACCCTTACCCGGTTGGACACTGAAGCTTTCTTT. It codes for CAWTLTRLDTEAFF.

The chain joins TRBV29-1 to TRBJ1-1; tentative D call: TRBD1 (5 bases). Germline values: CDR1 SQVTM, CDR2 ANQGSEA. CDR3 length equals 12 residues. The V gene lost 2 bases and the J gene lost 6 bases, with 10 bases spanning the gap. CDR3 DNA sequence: TGCAGCGTTGAACGGGGGTGGCCTGAAGCTTTCTTT. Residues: CSVERGWPEAFF.

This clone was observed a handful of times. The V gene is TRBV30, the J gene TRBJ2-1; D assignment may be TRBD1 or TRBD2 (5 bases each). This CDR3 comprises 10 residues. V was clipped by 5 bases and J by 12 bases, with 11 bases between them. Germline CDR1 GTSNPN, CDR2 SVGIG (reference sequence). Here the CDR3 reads CAWVRDGQFF. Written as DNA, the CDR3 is TGTGCCTGGGTTAGGGACGGGCAGTTCTTC.

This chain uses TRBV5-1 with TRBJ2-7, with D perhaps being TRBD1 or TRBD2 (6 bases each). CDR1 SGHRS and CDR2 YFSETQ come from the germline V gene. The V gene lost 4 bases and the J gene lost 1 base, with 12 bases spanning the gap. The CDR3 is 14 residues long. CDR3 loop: CASSPGAGSYEQYF. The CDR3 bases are TGCGCCAGCAGCCCGGGGGCCGGTTCCTACGAGCAGTACTTC.

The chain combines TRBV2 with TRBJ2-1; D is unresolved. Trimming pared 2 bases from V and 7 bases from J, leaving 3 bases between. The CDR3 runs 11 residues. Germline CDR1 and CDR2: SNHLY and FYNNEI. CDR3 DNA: TGTGCCAGCAGTGAATTGAATGAGCAGTTCTTC. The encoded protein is CASSELNEQFF.

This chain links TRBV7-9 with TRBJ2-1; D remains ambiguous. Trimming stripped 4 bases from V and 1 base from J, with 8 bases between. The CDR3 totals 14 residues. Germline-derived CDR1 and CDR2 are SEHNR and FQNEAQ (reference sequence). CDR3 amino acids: CASSWALSYNEQFF. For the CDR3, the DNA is TGTGCCAGCAGCTGGGCTTTATCCTACAATGAGCAGTTCTTC.

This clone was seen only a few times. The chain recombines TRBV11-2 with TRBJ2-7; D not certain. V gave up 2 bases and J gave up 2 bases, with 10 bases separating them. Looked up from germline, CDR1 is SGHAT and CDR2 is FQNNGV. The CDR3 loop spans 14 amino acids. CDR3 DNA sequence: TGTGCCAGCAGCTTAAGTGTGCTAGCCTACGAGCAGTACTTC. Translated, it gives CASSLSVLAYEQYF.

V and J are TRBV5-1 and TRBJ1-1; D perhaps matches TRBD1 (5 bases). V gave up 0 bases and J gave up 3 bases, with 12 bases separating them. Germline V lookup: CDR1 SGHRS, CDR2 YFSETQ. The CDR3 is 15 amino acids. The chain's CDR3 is CASSLVAGRDTEAFF. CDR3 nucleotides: TGCGCCAGCAGCTTGGTGGCAGGGCGGGACACTGAAGCTTTCTTT.

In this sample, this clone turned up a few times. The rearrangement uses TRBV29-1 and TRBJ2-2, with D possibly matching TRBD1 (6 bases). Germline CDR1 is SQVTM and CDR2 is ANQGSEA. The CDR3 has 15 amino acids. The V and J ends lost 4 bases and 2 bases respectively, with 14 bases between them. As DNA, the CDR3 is TGCAGCGTTGGGAACCCACAGGGAAACACCGGGGAGCTGTTTTTT. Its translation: CSVGNPQGNTGELFF.

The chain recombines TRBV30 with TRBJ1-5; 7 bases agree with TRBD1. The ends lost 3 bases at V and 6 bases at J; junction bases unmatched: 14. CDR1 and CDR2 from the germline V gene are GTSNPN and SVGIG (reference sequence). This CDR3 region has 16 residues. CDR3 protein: CAWRPFGRGRGQPQHF. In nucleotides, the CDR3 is TGTGCCTGGAGGCCCTTCGGGAGGGGGCGCGGTCAGCCCCAGCATTTT.

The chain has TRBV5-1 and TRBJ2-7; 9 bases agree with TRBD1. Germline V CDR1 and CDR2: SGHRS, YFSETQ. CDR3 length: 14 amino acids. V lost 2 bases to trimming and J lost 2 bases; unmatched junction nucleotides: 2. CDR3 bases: TGCGCCAGCAGCTTAAGACAGGGGGCCTACGAGCAGTACTTC. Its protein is CASSLRQGAYEQYF. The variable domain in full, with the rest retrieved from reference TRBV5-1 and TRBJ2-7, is KAGVTQTPRYLIKTRGQQVTLSCSPISGHRSVSWYQQTPGQGLQFLFEYFSETQRNKGNFPGRFSGRQFSNSRSEMNVSTLELGDSALYLCASSLRQGAYEQYFGPGTRLTVT.

The CDR3 DNA reads as TGCAGCGTTGAAAGGTTGAAGGGCCGCTACGAGCAGTACTTC. Translating it yields CSVERLKGRYEQYF. The chain is built from TRBV29-1 and TRBJ2-7; D ambiguous. The CDR3 is made up of 14 amino acids. CDR1 is SQVTM, CDR2 ANQGSEA, per germline. V was trimmed by 2 bases and J by 3 bases, leaving 14 bases between them.